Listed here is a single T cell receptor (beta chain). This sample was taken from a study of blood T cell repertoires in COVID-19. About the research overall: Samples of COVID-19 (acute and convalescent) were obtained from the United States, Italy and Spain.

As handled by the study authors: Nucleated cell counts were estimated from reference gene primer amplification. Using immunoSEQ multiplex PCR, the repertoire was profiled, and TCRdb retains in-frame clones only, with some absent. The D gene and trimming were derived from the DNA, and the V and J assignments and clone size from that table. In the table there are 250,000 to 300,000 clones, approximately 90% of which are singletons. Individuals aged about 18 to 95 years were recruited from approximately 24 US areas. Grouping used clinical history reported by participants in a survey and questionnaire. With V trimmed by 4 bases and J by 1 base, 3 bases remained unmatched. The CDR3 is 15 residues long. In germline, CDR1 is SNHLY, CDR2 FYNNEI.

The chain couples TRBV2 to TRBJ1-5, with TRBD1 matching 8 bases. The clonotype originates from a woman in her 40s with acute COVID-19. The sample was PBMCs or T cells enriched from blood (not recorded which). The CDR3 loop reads CASSGQGISNQPQHF. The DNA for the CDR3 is TGTGCCAGCAGTGGACAGGGGATCAGCAATCAGCCCCAGCATTTT.